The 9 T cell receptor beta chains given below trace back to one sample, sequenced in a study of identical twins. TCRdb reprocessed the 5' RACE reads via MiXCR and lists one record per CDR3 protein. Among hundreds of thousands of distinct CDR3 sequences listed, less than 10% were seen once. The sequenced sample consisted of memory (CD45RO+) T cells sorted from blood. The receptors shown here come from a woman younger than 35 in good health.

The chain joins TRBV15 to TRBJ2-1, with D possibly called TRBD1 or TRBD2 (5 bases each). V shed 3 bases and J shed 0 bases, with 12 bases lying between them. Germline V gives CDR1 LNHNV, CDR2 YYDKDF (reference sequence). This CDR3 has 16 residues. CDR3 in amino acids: CATSSGTASSYNEQFF. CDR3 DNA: TGTGCCACCAGCAGCGGGACGGCCAGCTCCTACAATGAGCAGTTCTTC.

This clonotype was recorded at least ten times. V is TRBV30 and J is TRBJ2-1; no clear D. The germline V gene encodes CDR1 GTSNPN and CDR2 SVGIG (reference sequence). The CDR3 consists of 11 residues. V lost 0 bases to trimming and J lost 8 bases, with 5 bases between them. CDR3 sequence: CAWSVGHEQFF. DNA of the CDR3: TGTGCCTGGAGTGTCGGGCATGAGCAGTTCTTC. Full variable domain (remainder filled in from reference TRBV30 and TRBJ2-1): SQTIHQWPATLVQPVGSPLSLECTVEGTSNPNLYWYRQAAGRGLQLLFYSVGIGQISSEVPQNLSASRPQDRQFILSSKKLLLSDSGFYLCAWSVGHEQFFGPGTRLTVL.

CDR3 protein: CASSSQTSVTGELFF. The CDR3 DNA sequence: TGTGCCAGCAGTTCTCAGACTAGCGTTACCGGGGAGCTGTTTTTT. V is TRBV6-2 or TRBV6-3 and J is TRBJ2-2, with 8 bases identical to TRBD2. The CDR3 is made up of 15 amino acids. CDR1 and CDR2 from the germline V gene are MNHEY and SVGEGT. Germline trimming cut 4 bases from V and 5 bases from J; bases unmatched to any gene: 6.

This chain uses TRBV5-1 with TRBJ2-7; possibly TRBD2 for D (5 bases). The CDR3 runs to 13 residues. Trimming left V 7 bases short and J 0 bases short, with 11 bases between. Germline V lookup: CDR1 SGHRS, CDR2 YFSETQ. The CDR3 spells CASGRTPSYEQYF. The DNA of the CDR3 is TGCGCCAGCGGTAGGACTCCCTCCTACGAGCAGTACTTC.

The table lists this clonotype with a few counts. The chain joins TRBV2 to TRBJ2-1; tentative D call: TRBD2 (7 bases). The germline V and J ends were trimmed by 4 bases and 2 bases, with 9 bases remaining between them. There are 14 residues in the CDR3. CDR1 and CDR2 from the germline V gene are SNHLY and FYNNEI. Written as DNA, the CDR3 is TGTGCCAGCAGTGGGGGGGGGCCCTACAATGAGCAGTTCTTC. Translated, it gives CASSGGGPYNEQFF.

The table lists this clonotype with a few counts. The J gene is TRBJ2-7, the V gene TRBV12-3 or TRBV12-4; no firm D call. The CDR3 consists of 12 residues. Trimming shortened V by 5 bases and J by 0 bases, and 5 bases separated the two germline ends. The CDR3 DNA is TGTGCCAGCAGTATCACCTCCTACGAGCAGTACTTC. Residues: CASSITSYEQYF.

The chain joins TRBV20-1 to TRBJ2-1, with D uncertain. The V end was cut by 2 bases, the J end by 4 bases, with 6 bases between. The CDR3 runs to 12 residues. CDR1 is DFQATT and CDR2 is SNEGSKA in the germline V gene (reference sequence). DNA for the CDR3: TGCAGTGCTAGAAAAGTATACAATGAGCAGTTCTTC. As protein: CSARKVYNEQFF.

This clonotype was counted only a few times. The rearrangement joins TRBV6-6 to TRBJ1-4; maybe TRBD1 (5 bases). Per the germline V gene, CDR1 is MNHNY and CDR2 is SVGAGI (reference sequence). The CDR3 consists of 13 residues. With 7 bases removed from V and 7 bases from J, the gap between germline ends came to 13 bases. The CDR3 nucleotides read TGTGCCAGCACCGCAAGGGGCACTGAAAAACTGTTTTTT. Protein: CASTARGTEKLFF.

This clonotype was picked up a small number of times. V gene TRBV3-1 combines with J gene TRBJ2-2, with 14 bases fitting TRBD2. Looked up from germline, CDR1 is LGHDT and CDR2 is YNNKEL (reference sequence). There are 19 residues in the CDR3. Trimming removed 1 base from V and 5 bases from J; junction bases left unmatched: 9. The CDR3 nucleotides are TGTGCCAGCAGCCAAGCTCGGACTAGCGGGAGGCAGAAAACCGGGGAGCTGTTTTTT. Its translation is CASSQARTSGRQKTGELFF.